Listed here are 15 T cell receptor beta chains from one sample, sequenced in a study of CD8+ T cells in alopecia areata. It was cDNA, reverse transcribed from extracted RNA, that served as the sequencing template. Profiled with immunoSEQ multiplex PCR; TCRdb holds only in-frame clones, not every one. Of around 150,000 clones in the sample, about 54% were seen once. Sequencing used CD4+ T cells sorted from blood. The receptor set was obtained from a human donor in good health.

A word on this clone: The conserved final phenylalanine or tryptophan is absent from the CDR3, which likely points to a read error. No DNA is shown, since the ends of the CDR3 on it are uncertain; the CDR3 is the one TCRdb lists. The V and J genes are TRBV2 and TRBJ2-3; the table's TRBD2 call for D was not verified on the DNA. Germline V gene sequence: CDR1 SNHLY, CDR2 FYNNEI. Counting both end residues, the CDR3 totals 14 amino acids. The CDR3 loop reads CASRDLRLRGDKRL.

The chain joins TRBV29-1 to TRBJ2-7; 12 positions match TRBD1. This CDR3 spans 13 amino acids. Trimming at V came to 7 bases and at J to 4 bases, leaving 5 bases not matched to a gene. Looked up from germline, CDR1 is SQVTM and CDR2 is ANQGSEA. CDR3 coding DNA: TGCAGCGCCGGGACAGGGGGCGCTTACGAGCAGTACTTC. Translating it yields CSAGTGGAYEQYF.

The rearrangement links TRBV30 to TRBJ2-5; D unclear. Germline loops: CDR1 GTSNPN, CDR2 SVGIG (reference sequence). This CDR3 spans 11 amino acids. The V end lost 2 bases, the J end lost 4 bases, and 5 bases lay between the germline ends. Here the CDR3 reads CAWSPGETQYF. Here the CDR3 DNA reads TGTGCCTGGAGTCCGGGAGAGACCCAGTACTTC.

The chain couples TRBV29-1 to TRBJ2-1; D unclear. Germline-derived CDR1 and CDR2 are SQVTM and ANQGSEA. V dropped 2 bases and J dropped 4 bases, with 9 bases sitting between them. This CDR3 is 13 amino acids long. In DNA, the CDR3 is TGCAGCGTTGAAACCGGGTTTTACAATGAGCAGTTCTTC. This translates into CSVETGFYNEQFF.

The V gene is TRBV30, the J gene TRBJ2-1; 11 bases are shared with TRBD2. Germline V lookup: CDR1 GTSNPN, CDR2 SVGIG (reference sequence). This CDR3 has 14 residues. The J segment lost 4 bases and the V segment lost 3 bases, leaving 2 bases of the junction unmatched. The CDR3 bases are TGTGCCTGGAGAAGACTAGCGGGGTACAATGAGCAGTTCTTC. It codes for CAWRRLAGYNEQFF.

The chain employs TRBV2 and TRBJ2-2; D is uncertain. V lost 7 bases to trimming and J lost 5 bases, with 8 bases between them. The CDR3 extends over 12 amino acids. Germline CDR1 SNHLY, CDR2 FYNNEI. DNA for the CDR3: TGTGCCAGCAACCGTAGGACCGGGGAGCTGTTTTTT. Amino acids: CASNRRTGELFF.

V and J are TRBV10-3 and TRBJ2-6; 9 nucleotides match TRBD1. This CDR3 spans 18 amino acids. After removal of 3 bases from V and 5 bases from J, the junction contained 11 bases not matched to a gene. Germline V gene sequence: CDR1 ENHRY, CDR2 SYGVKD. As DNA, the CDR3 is TGTGCCATCAGTGATTGGGGCGGGGACAGGGCTCGGGCCAACGTCCTGACTTTC. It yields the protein CAISDWGGDRARANVLTF.

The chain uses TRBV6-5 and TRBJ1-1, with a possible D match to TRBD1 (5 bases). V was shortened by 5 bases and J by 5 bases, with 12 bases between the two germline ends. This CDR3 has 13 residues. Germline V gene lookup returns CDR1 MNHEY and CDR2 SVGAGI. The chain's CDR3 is CASSHQGGTEAFF. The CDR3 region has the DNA TGTGCCAGCAGTCATCAGGGTGGGACTGAAGCTTTCTTT.

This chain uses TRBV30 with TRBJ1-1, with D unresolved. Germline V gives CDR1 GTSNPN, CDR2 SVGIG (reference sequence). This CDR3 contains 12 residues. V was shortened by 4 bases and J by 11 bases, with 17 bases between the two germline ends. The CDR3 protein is CAWTQGPGKAFF. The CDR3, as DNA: TGTGCCTGGACGCAAGGCCCGGGAAAGGCTTTCTTT.

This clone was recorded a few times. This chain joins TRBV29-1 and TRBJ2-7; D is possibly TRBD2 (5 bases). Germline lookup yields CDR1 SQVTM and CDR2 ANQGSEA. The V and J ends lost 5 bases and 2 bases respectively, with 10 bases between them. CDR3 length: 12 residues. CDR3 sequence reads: CSVQRSPYEQYF. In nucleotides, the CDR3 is TGCAGCGTTCAGCGGAGCCCCTACGAGCAGTACTTC.

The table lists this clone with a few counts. CDR3: CSVRASERSTDTQYF. As DNA, the CDR3 is TGCAGCGTTAGAGCGTCAGAGAGGAGCACAGATACGCAGTATTTT. The chain links TRBV29-1 to TRBJ2-3; no firm D call. Germline CDR1 SQVTM, CDR2 ANQGSEA. CDR3 size: 15 residues. Trimming shortened V by 5 bases and J by 0 bases, and 15 bases separated the two germline ends.

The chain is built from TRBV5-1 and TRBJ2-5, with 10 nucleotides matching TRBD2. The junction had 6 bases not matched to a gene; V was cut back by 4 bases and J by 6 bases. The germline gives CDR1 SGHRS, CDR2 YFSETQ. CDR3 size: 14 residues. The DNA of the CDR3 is TGCGCCAGCAGCGGGGGACTAGCGATACAGACCCAGTACTTC. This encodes CASSGGLAIQTQYF.

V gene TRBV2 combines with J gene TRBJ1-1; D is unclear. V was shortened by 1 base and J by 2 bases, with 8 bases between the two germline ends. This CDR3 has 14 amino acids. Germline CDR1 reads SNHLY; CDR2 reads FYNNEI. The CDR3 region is CASSEVGRNTEAFF. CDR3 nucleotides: TGTGCCAGCAGTGAAGTTGGGCGAAACACTGAAGCTTTCTTT. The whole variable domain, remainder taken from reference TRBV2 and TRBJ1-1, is EPEVTQTPSHQVTQMGQEVILRCVPISNHLYFYWYRQILGQKVEFLVSFYNNEISEKSEIFDDQFSVERPDGSNFTLKIRSTKLEDSAMYFCASSEVGRNTEAFFGQGTRLTVV.

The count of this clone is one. CDR3 nucleotide sequence: TGTGCCAGCAGTAGACAGGGACTAGCGGAAGAGACCCAGTACTTC. This codes for CASSRQGLAEETQYF. The V gene is TRBV2, the J gene TRBJ2-5; 11 bases fit TRBD2. The CDR3 consists of 15 residues. J lost 3 bases, V lost 5 bases, and 5 bases had no gene match. Per germline, CDR1 SNHLY and CDR2 FYNNEI. The full variable domain, its missing parts supplied by reference TRBV2 and TRBJ2-5, is EPEVTQTPSHQVTQMGQEVILRCVPISNHLYFYWYRQILGQKVEFLVSFYNNEISEKSEIFDDQFSVERPDGSNFTLKIRSTKLEDSAMYFCASSRQGLAEETQYFGPGTRLLVL.

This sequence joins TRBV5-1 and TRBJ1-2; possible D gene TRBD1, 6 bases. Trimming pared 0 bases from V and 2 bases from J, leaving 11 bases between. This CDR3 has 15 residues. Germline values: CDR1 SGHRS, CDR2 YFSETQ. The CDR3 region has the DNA TGCGCCAGCAGCTTGGCTCTCGGACAGAACTATGGCTACACCTTC. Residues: CASSLALGQNYGYTF.